This TCR beta chain was observed in a study of blood T cell repertoires in COVID-19. Across the study: T cells, B-cell-depleted T cells, or PBMCs provided the cDNA or gDNA that served as material.

Authors' processing steps: Estimation of nucleated cell counts relied on the amplification of reference gene primers. The method was immunoSEQ multiplex PCR; TCRdb's version includes in-frame clones alone and lacks a portion of them. V, J and clone size were drawn from that table, and D and trimming were deduced from the DNA. Among approximately 150,000 clones listed, about 87% were seen once. In Seattle, patients joined the study during active infection and were tracked longitudinally. CDR3 length equals 15 residues. Germline assignment: CDR1 SEHNR and CDR2 FQNEAQ (reference sequence). The junction had 8 bases not matched to a gene; V was cut back by 5 bases and J by 4 bases.

Sample: peripheral blood. This clonotype was obtained from a human donor with COVID-19, enrolled during active disease. The donor label of this sample is uncertain. V gene TRBV7-9 combines with J gene TRBJ2-3; 8 bases fit TRBD1. The CDR3 sequence is CASSPGQGFADTQYF. DNA of the CDR3: TGTGCCAGCAGCCCCGGACAGGGTTTTGCAGATACGCAGTATTTT.